The rows below give T cell receptor beta chains drawn from one sample of a study of T cell responses to AZD1222 COVID-19 vaccine. Libraries were prepared by immunoSEQ multiplex PCR; TCRdb keeps only in-frame clonotypes and omits some of them. The sample gives tens of thousands of clones, approximately 88% of which show up once; about a sixth is in the top ten. This material consisted of peripheral blood, taken 28 days after the second AZD1222 dose. The origin of the receptors is an adult who received the AZD1222 COVID-19 vaccine. CDR3s include the opening cysteine and the closing phenylalanine or tryptophan. D genes are given only for firm matches. Expanded clones get a size class; other rows say once, few or many, or leave the size out.

-,-,TRBJ2-1,TRBV7-3,CASSLVGLNEQFF,TGTGCCAGCAGCTTAGTGGGACTCAATGAGCAGTTCTTC
-,-,TRBJ1-1,TRBV5-1,CASSLGRVTNTEAFF,TGCGCCAGCAGCTTGGGTAGGGTCACGAACACTGAAGCTTTCTTT
-,-,TRBJ2-2,TRBV9,CASSVVPGSDGELFF,TGTGCCAGCAGCGTAGTGCCCGGGTCTGACGGGGAGCTGTTTTTT
few,-,TRBJ2-7,TRBV6-5,CASSYRGTETYEQYF,TGTGCCAGCAGTTACCGGGGGACGGAAACCTACGAGCAGTACTTC
-,TRBD1,TRBJ2-7,TRBV29-1,CSAHGTGFDEQYF,TGCAGCGCCCACGGGACAGGGTTCGACGAGCAGTACTTC
-,-,TRBJ2-1,TRBV3-1/TRBV3-2,CASSQDRRSNEQFF,TGTGCCAGCAGCCAAGATCGGAGGAGCAATGAGCAGTTCTTC
-,TRBD1,TRBJ1-3,TRBV5-1,CASSLGQTGSGYTIYF,TGCGCCAGCAGCTTGGGGCAGACAGGGAGTGGGTACACCATATATTTT
-,-,TRBJ2-3,TRBV11-1,CASSAERTTDTQYF,TGTGCCAGCAGCGCCGAACGTACCACAGATACGCAGTATTTT
-,-,TRBJ2-3,TRBV28,CASSFLSGTDTQYF,TGTGCCAGCAGTTTCCTTAGCGGCACAGATACGCAGTATTTT
few,TRBD2,TRBJ2-5,TRBV6-1,CASSEAGGATQYF,TGTGCCAGCAGTGAAGCCGGGGGGGCGACCCAGTACTTC